This TCR beta chain was sequenced in a study of T cells in Graves' hyperthyroidism and ophthalmopathy. From germline, CDR1 is SGHRS and CDR2 YFSETQ. The CDR3 totals 14 residues. V shed 3 bases and J shed 1 base, with 10 bases lying between them. Amplification yielded TCR beta CDR3 regions, with RNA transcripts as the source. Initially, a first-round RT-PCR of the TCR CDR3 employed the HTBI primer set. Each CDR3 protein gets one entry after TCRdb re-called the multiplex PCR reads with MiXCR. Of around 300,000 distinct CDR3 sequences in the sample, 22% were seen once. For the diagnoses, clinical symptoms, serum thyroxine and TRAb, thyroid ultrasound and orbital computed tomography were used. This clonotype was seen at least ten times.

The receptor was derived from a man aged 30 to 45 with Graves' ophthalmopathy. This chain joins TRBV5-1 and TRBJ1-1, with D perhaps matching TRBD1 (5 bases). The specimen was blood. The CDR3 is CASSSGGGNTEAFF. Here the CDR3 DNA reads TGCGCCAGCAGCTCCGGGGGAGGGAACACTGAAGCTTTCTTT.